The T cell receptor (beta chain) under discussion was sequenced for a study of blood T cells in healthy people across ages. Broader study findings: In the absence of known donor CMV status, changes in expanded clonotypes were possibly confounded. Older age went with lower TCR beta diversity per million T cells, in a roughly linear way.

In its sample, this clonotype was seen many times. Its antigen is not known. The V and J ends lost 6 bases and 4 bases respectively, with 15 bases between them. The V gene's germline CDR1 is MGHDK and CDR2 SYGVNS. The CDR3 runs 14 residues. Alongside a J-beta primer mix, a sample-barcoded 5' primer served in a second PCR lasting about 6 to 12 cycles. TCRdb independently ran MiXCR on the 5' RACE reads; one entry per CDR3 protein. Of 870,000 or so distinct CDR3 sequences listed, 29% are singletons. The specimen was blood. This chain links TRBV25-1 with TRBJ1-1, with a possible D match to TRBD1 (6 bases). This receptor was identified in a woman at least 80 years old in good health. CDR3 region: CASSPPTGLTEAFF. The CDR3 bases are TGTGCCAGCAGCCCTCCGACAGGCCTCACTGAAGCTTTCTTT.